Each of the 14 T cell receptor beta chains below was sequenced from the same sample in a study of CDR3 diversity in severe acne. TCRdb ran MiXCR on the PCR reads and lists one entry per CDR3 protein. The data contain approximately 77,000 distinct CDR3 sequences, around 50% of them singletons. The sequenced sample was blood. The receptors come from a male donor with severe acne vulgaris.

This clonotype was recorded once. This sequence joins TRBV7-9 and TRBJ2-6, with D unresolved. This CDR3 has 18 residues. Per germline, CDR1 SEHNR and CDR2 FQNEAQ (reference sequence). The germline V and J ends were trimmed by 4 bases and 0 bases, with 16 bases remaining between them. This chain's CDR3 is CASSYGIEIHSGANVLTF. In DNA form, the CDR3 reads TGTGCCAGCAGCTATGGGATCGAAATTCACTCTGGGGCCAACGTCCTGACTTTC.

This clonotype has at least ten counts. The chain links TRBV5-8 to TRBJ2-1, with TRBD2 matching 10 bases. CDR3 size: 15 residues. Germline V gene sequence: CDR1 SGHTS, CDR2 YDEGEE. Trimming removed 4 bases from V and 4 bases from J; junction bases left unmatched: 5. The CDR3 spells CASSPGLAAYNEQFF. CDR3 in DNA: TGTGCCAGCAGCCCAGGACTAGCGGCTTACAATGAGCAGTTCTTC.

This clonotype showed up many times. The chain recombines TRBV6-6 with TRBJ2-1, with D possibly TRBD2 on 6 matching bases. Germline loops: CDR1 MNHNY, CDR2 SVGAGI (reference sequence). Trimming cost V 5 bases and J 1 base, with 15 bases left between them. The CDR3 totals 16 residues. The CDR3 loop reads CASSDHRGKSYNEQFF. The CDR3 coding sequence is TGTGCCAGCAGTGACCATCGCGGGAAGTCCTACAATGAGCAGTTCTTC.

The chain employs TRBV5-5 and TRBJ2-3, with TRBD1 identical over 9 bases. V was clipped by 0 bases and J by 4 bases; unmatched bases: 6. Germline values: CDR1 SGHKS, CDR2 YYEKEE (reference sequence). The CDR3 totals 16 residues. CDR3 DNA sequence: TGTGCCAGCAGCTTGGACAGGGGGCGCTTTGCAGATACGCAGTATTTT. Amino acid sequence: CASSLDRGRFADTQYF.

V usage is TRBV24-1 and J usage is TRBJ1-3; maybe TRBD1 (6 bases). The germline V and J ends were trimmed by 11 bases and 0 bases, with 19 bases remaining between them. The CDR3 is made up of 16 amino acids. Germline lookup yields CDR1 KGHDR and CDR2 SFDVKD. CDR3 region: CASRIHRDISGNTIYF. Written as DNA, the CDR3 is TGTGCCAGCAGGATACACCGGGACATCTCTGGAAACACCATATATTTT.

This clonotype was picked up one time. The chain employs TRBV10-1 and TRBJ2-2; 10 bases align to TRBD2. The CDR3 covers 17 residues. CDR1 and CDR2 (germline): WNHNN, SYGVQD (reference sequence). The junction had 6 bases not matched to a gene; V was cut back by 4 bases and J by 1 base. The CDR3 nucleotides read TGCGCCAGCAGTGTTTTGGGGACTAGCGAGAACACCGGGGAGCTGTTTTTT. Amino acids: CASSVLGTSENTGELFF.

This clonotype was seen a few times. This CDR3 is CATSRGNRASSYNSPLHF. The DNA for the CDR3 is TGTGCCACCAGCAGAGGGAACAGGGCGAGCTCCTATAATTCACCCCTCCACTTT. The chain is built from TRBV15 and TRBJ1-6, with a tentative D call TRBD1 (6 bases). V shed 1 base and J shed 0 bases, with 13 bases lying between them. Germline CDR1 reads LNHNV; CDR2 reads YYDKDF (reference sequence). This CDR3 contains 18 residues.

The chain is built from TRBV29-1 and TRBJ1-1, with D uncertain. CDR1 is SQVTM and CDR2 is ANQGSEA in the germline V gene. This CDR3 is 10 amino acids long. V lost 6 bases and J lost 8, with 10 bases in between. CDR3 amino acids: CSVDPWEAFF. The CDR3 DNA is TGCAGCGTCGACCCATGGGAAGCTTTCTTT.

This sequence joins TRBV6-2 or TRBV6-3 and TRBJ2-2; 7 nucleotides agree with TRBD1. This CDR3 has 15 amino acids. The trim removed 4 bases at V and 7 bases at J, leaving 9 bases unmatched. Germline V gene data show CDR1 as MNHEY and CDR2 as SVGEGT. The CDR3 spells CASSFSTGFGGELFF. The DNA of the CDR3 is TGTGCCAGCAGTTTTTCGACAGGGTTTGGCGGGGAGCTGTTTTTT.

With respect to this clonotype: Possible read error: a much larger clone is one base away. The chain joins TRBV11-2 to TRBJ2-5; D gene ambiguous. Germline V gene lookup returns CDR1 SGHAT and CDR2 FQNNGV. CDR3 length: 14 residues. CDR3 bases: TGTGCCAACAGCTCATTACGGTTTCAAGAGACCCAGTACTTC. It yields the protein CANSSLRFQETQYF.

Ten or more counts support this clonotype. This chain links TRBV15 with TRBJ1-1; D gene ambiguous. Trimming removed 4 bases at V and 7 bases at J, with 13 bases between. CDR1 is LNHNV, CDR2 YYDKDF, per germline (reference sequence). This CDR3 is built from 13 residues. The CDR3 DNA reads TGTGCCACCAGCATTCTTAAGGGTGTTGAAGCTTTCTTT. This codes for CATSILKGVEAFF.

The rearrangement links TRBV28 to TRBJ2-4; D may be TRBD1 or TRBD2 (5 bases each). The CDR3 is made up of 15 amino acids. Germline assignment: CDR1 MDHEN and CDR2 SYDVKM. V gave up 5 bases and J gave up 6 bases, with 17 bases separating them. This CDR3 reads CASSRRDAALNIQYF. The CDR3 bases are TGTGCCAGCAGTCGACGGGACGCGGCGCTAAACATTCAGTACTTC.

On this clonotype itself: A much more abundant neighbour one base away suggests this may be a read error. The gene calls are TRBV6-2 or TRBV6-3 and TRBJ2-7; D might be TRBD1 (5 bases). Trimming stripped 2 bases from V and 6 bases from J, with 11 bases between. The CDR3 runs 13 residues. CDR1 is MNHEY, CDR2 SVGEGT, per germline. The CDR3 protein is CASSYQGRAEQYF. The CDR3, as DNA: TGTGCCAGCAGTTACCAGGGCAGGGCCGAGCAGTACTTC.

The genes are TRBV24-1 and TRBJ2-5; TRBD1 matches at 8 bases. The CDR3 length is 15 residues. V was clipped by 3 bases and J by 2 bases; unmatched bases: 4. CDR1 KGHDR and CDR2 SFDVKD come from the germline V gene. The CDR3 nucleotides are TGTGCCACCAGTGATCGCGGACAGGGACAAGAGACCCAGTACTTC. It specifies CATSDRGQGQETQYF.